This T cell receptor beta chain is from a study of blood T cell repertoires in COVID-19. Study as a whole: T cells, B-cell-depleted T cells, or PBMCs provided the cDNA or gDNA that served as material.

Per the study methods: Scientists estimated how many nucleated cells there were by amplifying reference gene primers. This table comes from immunoSEQ multiplex PCR, and its TCRdb copy is limited to in-frame clones, with some not included. V, J and clone size are taken as reported in that table, and D and trimming were inferred from the DNA itself. The sample carries 50,000 to 60,000 clones, 88% recorded once. The sample comprised peripheral blood. This TCR was recovered from a man aged 55-75 years with active COVID-19.

For the CDR3, the DNA is TGTGCCAGTAGCGCGGACAGGGGGGGGTACGAGCAGTACTTC. Its protein product is CASSADRGGYEQYF. The rearrangement joins TRBV19 to TRBJ2-7, with 10 bases fitting TRBD1. V shed 6 bases and J 4 bases; nucleotides not matched to a gene: 6. Germline V lookup: CDR1 LNHDA, CDR2 SQIVND (reference sequence). The CDR3 extends over 14 amino acids.